This T cell receptor beta chain was captured in a study of blood T cell repertoires in COVID-19. Study overall: There were acute and convalescent COVID-19 samples, and they came from the United States, Italy and Spain. PBMCs, B-cell-depleted T cells, or T cells were the source of the cDNA or gDNA that made up the material.

This clone occurred a few times. Original analysis: Nucleated cell counts were estimated from reference gene primer amplification. Sequenced by immunoSEQ multiplex PCR; TCRdb stores in-frame clones only, minus some. The V and J calls and the clone size are those of that table, but D and trimming were determined from the DNA. The sample has approximately 200,000 clones, around 84% seen once. CDR1 is MGHDK, CDR2 SYGVNS, per germline. This CDR3 has 15 residues. The junction had 4 bases not matched to a gene; V was cut back by 4 bases and J by 0 bases. The clonotype comes from a man in his forties with acute or convalescent COVID-19. Sequenced sample: peripheral blood. This chain connects TRBV25-1 to TRBJ2-3; the match to TRBD1 covers 7 bases. CDR3 DNA: TGTGCCAGCAGTGGGGGACAGACTAGCACAGATACGCAGTATTTT. Encoded protein: CASSGGQTSTDTQYF.